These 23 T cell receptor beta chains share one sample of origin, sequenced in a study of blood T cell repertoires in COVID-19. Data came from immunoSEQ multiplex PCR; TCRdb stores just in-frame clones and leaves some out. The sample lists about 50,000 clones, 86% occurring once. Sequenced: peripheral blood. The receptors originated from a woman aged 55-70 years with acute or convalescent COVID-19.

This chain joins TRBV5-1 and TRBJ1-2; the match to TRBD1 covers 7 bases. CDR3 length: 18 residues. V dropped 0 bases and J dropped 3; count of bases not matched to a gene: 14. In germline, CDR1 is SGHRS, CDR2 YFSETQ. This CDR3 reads CASSLDLYRGPVDYGYTF. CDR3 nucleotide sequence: TGCGCCAGCAGCTTGGACCTCTATAGGGGGCCTGTCGACTATGGCTACACCTTC.

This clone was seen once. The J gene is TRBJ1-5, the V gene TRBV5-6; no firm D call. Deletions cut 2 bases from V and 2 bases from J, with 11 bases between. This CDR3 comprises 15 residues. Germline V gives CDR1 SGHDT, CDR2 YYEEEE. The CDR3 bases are TGTGCCAGCAGCTTCGGTAGAGGGCGCAATCAGCCCCAGCATTTT. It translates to CASSFGRGRNQPQHF. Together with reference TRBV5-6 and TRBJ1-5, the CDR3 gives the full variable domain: DAGVTQSPTHLIKTRGQQVTLRCSPKSGHDTVSWYQQALGQGPQFIFQYYEEEERQRGNFPDRFSGHQFPNYSSELNVNALLLGDSALYLCASSFGRGRNQPQHFGDGTRLSIL.

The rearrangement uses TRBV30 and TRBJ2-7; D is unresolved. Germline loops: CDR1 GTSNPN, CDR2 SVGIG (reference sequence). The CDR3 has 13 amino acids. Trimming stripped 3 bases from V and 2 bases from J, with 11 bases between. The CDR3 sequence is CAWSLKTPYEQYF. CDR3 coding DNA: TGTGCCTGGAGCTTGAAAACTCCCTACGAGCAGTACTTC.

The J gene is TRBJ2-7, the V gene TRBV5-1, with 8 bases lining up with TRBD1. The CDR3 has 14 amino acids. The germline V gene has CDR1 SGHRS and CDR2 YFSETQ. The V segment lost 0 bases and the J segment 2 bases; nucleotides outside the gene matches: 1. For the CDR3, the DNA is TGCGCCAGCAGCTTGGTACAGGGGGCCTACGAGCAGTACTTC. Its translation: CASSLVQGAYEQYF.

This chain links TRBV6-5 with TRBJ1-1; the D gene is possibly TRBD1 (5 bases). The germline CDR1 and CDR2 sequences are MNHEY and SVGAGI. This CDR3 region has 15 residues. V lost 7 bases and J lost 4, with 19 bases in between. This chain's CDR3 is CASIPPRGGGTEAFF. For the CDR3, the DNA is TGTGCCAGCATCCCCCCGCGGGGCGGCGGCACTGAAGCTTTCTTT.

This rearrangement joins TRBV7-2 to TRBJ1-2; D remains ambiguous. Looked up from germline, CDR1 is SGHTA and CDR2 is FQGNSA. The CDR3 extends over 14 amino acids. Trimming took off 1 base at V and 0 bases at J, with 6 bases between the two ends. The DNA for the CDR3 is TGTGCCAGCAGCTTAGTTACGGCTAACTATGGCTACACCTTC. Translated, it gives CASSLVTANYGYTF.

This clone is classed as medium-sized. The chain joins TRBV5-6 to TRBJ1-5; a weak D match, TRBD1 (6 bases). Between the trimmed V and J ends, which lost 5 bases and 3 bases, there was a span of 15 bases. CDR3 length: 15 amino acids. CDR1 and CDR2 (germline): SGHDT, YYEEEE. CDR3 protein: CASSSAGHHNQPQHF. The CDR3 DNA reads TGTGCCAGCAGTTCAGCGGGACACCACAATCAGCCCCAGCATTTT.

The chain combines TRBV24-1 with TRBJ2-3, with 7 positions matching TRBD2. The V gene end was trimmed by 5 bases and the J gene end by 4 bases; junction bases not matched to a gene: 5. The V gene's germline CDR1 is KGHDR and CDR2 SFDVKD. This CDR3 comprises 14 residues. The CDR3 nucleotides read TGTGCCACCAGTGTGGCGGGAGCTCCAGATACGCAGTATTTT. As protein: CATSVAGAPDTQYF.

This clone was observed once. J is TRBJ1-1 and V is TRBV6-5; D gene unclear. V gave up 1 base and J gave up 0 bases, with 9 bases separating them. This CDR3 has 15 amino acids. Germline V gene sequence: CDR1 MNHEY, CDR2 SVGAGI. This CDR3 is CASSYLSDMNTEAFF. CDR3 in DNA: TGTGCCAGCAGTTACTTATCAGATATGAACACTGAAGCTTTCTTT.

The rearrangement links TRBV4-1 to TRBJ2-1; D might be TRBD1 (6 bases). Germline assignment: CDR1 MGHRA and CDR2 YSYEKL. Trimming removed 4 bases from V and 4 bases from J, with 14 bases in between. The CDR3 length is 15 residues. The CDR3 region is CASSPLDRIYNEQFF. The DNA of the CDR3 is TGCGCCAGCAGCCCTCTGGACAGAATTTACAATGAGCAGTTCTTC.

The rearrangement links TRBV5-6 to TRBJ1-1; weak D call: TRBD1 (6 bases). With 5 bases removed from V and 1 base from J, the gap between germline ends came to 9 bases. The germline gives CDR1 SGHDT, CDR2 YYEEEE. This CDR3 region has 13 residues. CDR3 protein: CASSPGQNTEAFF. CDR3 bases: TGTGCCAGCAGTCCGGGACAGAACACTGAAGCTTTCTTT.

The CDR3 protein is CATSDPGQGEKLFF. CDR3 sequence (DNA): TGTGCCACCAGTGACCCAGGACAGGGGGAAAAACTGTTTTTT. J is TRBJ1-4 and V is TRBV24-1; 9 nucleotides agree with TRBD1. With V trimmed by 4 bases and J by 8 bases, 4 bases remained unmatched. The germline V gene has CDR1 KGHDR and CDR2 SFDVKD. The CDR3 is 14 residues long.

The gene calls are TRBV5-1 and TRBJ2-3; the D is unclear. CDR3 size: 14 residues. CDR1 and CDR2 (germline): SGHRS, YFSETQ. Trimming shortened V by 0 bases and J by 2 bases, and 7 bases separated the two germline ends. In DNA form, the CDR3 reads TGCGCCAGCAGCTTGGATCCCAACACAGATACGCAGTATTTT. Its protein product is CASSLDPNTDTQYF.

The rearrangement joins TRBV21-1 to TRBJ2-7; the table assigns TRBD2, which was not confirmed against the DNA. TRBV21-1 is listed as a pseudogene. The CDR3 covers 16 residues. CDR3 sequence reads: CASSMPSGRSSYEQYF. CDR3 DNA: TGTGCCAGCAGCATGCCCAGCGGGAGGAGCTCCTACGAGCAGTACTTC.

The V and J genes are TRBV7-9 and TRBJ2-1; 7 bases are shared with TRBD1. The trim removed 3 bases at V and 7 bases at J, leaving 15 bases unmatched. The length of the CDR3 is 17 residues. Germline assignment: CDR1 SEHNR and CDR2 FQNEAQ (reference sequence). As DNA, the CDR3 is TGTGCCAGCAGCTTCGAGTGGGGGCAGGGGGTCTGGAATGAGCAGTTCTTC. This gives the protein CASSFEWGQGVWNEQFF.

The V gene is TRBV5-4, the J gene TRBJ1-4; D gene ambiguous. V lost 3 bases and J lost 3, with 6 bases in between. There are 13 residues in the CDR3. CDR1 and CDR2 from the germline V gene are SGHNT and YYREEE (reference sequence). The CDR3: CASSSGSNEKLFF. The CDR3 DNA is TGTGCCAGCAGCTCAGGTTCTAATGAAAAACTGTTTTTT.

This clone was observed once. The CDR3 here is CASNRGSYNEQFF. The CDR3 DNA reads TGTGCCAGCAACAGGGGTTCCTACAATGAGCAGTTCTTC. The chain is built from TRBV6-5 and TRBJ2-1, with 7 bases matching TRBD1. This CDR3 has 13 residues. The trim removed 7 bases at V and 1 base at J, leaving 1 base unmatched. CDR1 is MNHEY, CDR2 SVGAGI, per germline.

The CDR3 bases are TGCGCCAGCAGCACAGGGGGGAACACTGAAGCTTTCTTT. Its protein is CASSTGGNTEAFF. The chain couples TRBV5-1 to TRBJ1-1, with 8 bases that match TRBD1. The CDR3 is 13 residues long. The germline gives CDR1 SGHRS, CDR2 YFSETQ. Unmatched junction bases numbered 0, after V lost 4 bases and J lost 1 base.

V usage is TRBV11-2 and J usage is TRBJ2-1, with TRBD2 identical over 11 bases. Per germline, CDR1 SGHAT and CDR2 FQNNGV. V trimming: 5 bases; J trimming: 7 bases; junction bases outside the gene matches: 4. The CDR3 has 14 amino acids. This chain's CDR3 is CASSLTSGNNEQFF. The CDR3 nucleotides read TGTGCCAGCAGCCTGACTAGCGGGAATAATGAGCAGTTCTTC.

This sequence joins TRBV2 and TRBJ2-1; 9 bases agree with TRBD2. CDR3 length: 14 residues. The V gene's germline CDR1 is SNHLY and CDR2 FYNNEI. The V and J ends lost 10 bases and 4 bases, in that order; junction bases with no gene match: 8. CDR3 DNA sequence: TGTGCCACGCGGCGGGGGGGCGCTTACAATGAGCAGTTCTTC. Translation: CATRRGGAYNEQFF.

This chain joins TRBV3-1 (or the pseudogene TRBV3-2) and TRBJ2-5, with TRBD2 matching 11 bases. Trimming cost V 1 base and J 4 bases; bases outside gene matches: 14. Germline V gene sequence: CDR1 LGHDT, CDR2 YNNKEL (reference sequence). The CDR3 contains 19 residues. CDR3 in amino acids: CASSQARGISGRAGETQYF. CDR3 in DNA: TGTGCCAGCAGCCAAGCCAGGGGGATTAGCGGGAGGGCCGGAGAGACCCAGTACTTC.

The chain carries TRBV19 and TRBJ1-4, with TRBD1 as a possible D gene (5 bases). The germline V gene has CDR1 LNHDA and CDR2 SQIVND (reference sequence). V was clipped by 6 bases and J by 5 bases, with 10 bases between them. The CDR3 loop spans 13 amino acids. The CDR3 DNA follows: TGTGCCAGTAGAATGGGGCCGAATGAAAAACTGTTTTTT. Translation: CASRMGPNEKLFF. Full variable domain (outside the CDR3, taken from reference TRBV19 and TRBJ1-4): DGGITQSPKYLFRKEGQNVTLSCEQNLNHDAMYWYRQDPGQGLRLIYYSQIVNDFQKGDIAEGYSVSREKKESFPLTVTSAQKNPTAFYLCASRMGPNEKLFFGSGTQLSVL.

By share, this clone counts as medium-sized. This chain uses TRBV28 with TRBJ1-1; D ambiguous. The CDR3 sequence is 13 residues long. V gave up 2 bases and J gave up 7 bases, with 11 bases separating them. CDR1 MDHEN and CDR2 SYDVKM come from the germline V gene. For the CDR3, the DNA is TGTGCCAGCAGTTTAGTTAGCCGGGGTGAAGCTTTCTTT. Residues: CASSLVSRGEAFF.